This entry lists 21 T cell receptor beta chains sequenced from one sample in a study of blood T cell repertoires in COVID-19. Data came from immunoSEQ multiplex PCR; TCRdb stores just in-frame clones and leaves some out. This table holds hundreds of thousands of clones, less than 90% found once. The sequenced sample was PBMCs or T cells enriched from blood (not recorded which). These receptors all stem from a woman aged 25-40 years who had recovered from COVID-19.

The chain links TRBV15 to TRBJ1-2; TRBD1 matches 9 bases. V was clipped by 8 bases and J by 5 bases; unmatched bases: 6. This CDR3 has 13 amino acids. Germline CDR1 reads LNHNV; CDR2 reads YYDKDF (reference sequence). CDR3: CATPGQGGYGYTF. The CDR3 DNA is TGTGCCACCCCGGGACAGGGTGGGTATGGCTACACCTTC.

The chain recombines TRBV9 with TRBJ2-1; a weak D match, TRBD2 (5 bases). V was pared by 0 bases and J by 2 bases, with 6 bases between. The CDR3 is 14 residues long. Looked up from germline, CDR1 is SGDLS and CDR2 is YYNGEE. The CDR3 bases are TGTGCCAGCAGCGTAGCGGGAACCTACAATGAGCAGTTCTTC. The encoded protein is CASSVAGTYNEQFF.

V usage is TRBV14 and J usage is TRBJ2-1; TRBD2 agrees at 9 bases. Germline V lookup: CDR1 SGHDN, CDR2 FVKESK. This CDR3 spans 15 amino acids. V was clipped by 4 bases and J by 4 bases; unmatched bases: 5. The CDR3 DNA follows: TGTGCCAGCAGCCCACTAGCGGGCAGATACAATGAGCAGTTCTTC. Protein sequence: CASSPLAGRYNEQFF.

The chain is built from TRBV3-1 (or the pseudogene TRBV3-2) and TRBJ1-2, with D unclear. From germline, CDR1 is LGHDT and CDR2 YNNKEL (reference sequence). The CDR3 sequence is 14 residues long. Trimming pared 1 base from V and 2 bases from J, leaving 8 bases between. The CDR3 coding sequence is TGTGCCAGCAGCCAAGTTGGGCCGAACTATGGCTACACCTTC. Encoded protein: CASSQVGPNYGYTF.

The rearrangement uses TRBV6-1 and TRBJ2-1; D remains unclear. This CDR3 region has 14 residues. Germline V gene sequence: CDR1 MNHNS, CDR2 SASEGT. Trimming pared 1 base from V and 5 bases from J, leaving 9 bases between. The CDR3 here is CASSEGLSDNEQFF. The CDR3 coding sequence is TGTGCCAGCAGTGAAGGGTTGAGCGACAATGAGCAGTTCTTC.

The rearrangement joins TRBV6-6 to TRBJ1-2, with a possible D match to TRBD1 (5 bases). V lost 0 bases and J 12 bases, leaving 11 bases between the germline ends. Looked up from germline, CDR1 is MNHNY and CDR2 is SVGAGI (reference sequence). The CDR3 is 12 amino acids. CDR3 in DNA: TGTGCCAGCAGTTACTCTGGGGGGAGCGACACCTTC. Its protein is CASSYSGGSDTF.

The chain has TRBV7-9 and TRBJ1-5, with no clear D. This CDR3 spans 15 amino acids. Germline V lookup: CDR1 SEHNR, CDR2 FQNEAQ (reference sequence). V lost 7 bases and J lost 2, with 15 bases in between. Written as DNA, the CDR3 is TGTGCCAGCACCGAGGACGGGATTGGCAATCAGCCCCAGCATTTT. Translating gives CASTEDGIGNQPQHF.

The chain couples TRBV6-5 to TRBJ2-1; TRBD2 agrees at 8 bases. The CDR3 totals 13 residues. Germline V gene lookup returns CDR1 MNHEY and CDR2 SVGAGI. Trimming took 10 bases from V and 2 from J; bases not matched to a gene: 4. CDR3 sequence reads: CATHSGTYNEQFF. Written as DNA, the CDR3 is TGTGCCACCCATAGCGGGACCTACAATGAGCAGTTCTTC.

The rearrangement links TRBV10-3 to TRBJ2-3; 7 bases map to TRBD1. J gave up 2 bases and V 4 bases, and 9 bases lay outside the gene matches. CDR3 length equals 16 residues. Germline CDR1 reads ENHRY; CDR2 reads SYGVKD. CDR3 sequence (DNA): TGTGCCATCAGTGGTAGTAACAGGGGAGCCACAGATACGCAGTATTTT. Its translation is CAISGSNRGATDTQYF.

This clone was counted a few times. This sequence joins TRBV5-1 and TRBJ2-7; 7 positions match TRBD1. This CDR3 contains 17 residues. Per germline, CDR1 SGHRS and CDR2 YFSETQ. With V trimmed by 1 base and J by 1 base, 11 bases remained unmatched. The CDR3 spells CASSLNADRIRSYEQYF. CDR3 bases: TGCGCCAGCAGCTTGAATGCGGACAGGATCAGGTCCTACGAGCAGTACTTC.

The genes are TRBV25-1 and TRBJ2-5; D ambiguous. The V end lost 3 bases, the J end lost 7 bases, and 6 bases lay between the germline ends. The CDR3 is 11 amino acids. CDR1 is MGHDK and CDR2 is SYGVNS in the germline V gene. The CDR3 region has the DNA TGTGCCAGCAGTGACACGGGGACCCAGTACTTC. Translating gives CASSDTGTQYF.

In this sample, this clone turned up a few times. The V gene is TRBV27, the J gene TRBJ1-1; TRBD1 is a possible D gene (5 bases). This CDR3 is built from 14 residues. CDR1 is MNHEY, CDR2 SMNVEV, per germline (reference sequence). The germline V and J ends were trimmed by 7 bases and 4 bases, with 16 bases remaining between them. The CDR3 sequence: CASTPQGLGTEAFF. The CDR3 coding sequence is TGTGCCAGCACCCCGCAGGGCCTGGGCACTGAAGCTTTCTTT.

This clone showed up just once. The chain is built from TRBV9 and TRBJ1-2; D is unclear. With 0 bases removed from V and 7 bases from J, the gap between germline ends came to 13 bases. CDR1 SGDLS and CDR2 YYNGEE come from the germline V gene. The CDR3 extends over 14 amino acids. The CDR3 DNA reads TGTGCCAGCAGCGTAGGAGGGAGATTAGCTGGCTACACCTTC. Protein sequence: CASSVGGRLAGYTF.

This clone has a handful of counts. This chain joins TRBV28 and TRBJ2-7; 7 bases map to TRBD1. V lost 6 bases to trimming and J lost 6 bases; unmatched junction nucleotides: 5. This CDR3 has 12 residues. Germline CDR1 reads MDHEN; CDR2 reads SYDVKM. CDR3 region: CASRLQGSEQYF. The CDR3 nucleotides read TGTGCCAGCAGACTACAGGGGAGCGAGCAGTACTTC.

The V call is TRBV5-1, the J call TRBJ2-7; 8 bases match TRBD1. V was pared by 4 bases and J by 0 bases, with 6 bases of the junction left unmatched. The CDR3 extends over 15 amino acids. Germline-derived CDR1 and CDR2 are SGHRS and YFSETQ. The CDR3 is CASSPGQVSSYEQYF. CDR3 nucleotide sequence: TGCGCCAGCAGCCCGGGACAGGTGAGCTCCTACGAGCAGTACTTC.

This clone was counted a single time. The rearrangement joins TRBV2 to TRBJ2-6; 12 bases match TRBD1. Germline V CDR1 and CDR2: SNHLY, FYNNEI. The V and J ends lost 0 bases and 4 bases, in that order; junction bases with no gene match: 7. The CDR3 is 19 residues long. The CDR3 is CASSEALGQGAWGANVLTF. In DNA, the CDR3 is TGTGCCAGCAGTGAAGCGTTGGGACAGGGGGCTTGGGGGGCCAACGTCCTGACTTTC. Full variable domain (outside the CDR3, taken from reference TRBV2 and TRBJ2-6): EPEVTQTPSHQVTQMGQEVILRCVPISNHLYFYWYRQILGQKVEFLVSFYNNEISEKSEIFDDQFSVERPDGSNFTLKIRSTKLEDSAMYFCASSEALGQGAWGANVLTFGAGSRLTVL.

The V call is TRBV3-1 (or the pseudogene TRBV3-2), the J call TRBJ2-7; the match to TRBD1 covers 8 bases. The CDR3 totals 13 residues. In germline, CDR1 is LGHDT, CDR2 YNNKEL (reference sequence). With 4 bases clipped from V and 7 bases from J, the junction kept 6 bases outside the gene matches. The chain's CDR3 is CASSPTGAREQYF. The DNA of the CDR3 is TGTGCCAGCAGCCCGACAGGGGCACGGGAGCAGTACTTC.

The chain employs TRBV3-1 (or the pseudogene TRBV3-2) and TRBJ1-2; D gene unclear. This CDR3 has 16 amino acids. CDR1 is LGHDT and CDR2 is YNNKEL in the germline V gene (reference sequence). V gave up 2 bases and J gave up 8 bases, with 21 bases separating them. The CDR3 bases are TGTGCCAGCAGCCAAAGTTTGGGGTCGAAGGCGGGAGGCTACACCTTC. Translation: CASSQSLGSKAGGYTF.

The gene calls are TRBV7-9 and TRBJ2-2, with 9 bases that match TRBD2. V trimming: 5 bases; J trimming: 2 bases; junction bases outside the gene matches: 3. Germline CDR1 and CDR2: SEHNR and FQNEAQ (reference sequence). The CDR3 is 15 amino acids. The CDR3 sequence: CASSVGLANTGELFF. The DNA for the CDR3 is TGTGCCAGCAGCGTGGGACTAGCAAACACCGGGGAGCTGTTTTTT.

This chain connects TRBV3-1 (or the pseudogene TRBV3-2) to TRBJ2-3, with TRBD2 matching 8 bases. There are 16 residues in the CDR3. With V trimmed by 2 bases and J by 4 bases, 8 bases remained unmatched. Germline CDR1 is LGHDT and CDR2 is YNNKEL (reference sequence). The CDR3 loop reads CASSQSGTSRADTQYF. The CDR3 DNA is TGTGCCAGCAGCCAATCCGGGACTAGTAGGGCAGATACGCAGTATTTT.

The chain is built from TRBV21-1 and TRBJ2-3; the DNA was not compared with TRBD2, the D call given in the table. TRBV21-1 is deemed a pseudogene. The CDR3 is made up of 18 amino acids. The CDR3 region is CASSNDAASGGGTDTQYF. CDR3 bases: TGTGCCAGCAGCAATGATGCGGCTAGCGGGGGGGGCACAGATACGCAGTATTTT.